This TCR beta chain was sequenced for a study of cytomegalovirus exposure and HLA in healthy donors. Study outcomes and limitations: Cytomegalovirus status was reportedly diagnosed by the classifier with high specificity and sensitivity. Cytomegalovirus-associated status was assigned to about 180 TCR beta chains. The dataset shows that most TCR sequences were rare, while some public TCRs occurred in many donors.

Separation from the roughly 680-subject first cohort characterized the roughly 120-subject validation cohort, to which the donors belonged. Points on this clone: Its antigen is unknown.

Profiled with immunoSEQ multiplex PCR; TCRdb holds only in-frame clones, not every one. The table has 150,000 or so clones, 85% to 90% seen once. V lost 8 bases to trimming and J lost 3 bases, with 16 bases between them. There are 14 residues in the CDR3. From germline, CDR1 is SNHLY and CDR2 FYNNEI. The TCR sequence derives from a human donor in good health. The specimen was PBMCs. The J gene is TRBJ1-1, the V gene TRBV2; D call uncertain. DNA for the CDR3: TGTGCCAGCTTGAGGAAGTCGGAGGACACTGAAGCTTTCTTT. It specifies CASLRKSEDTEAFF. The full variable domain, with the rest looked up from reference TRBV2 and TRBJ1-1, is EPEVTQTPSHQVTQMGQEVILRCVPISNHLYFYWYRQILGQKVEFLVSFYNNEISEKSEIFDDQFSVERPDGSNFTLKIRSTKLEDSAMYFCASLRKSEDTEAFFGQGTRLTVV.